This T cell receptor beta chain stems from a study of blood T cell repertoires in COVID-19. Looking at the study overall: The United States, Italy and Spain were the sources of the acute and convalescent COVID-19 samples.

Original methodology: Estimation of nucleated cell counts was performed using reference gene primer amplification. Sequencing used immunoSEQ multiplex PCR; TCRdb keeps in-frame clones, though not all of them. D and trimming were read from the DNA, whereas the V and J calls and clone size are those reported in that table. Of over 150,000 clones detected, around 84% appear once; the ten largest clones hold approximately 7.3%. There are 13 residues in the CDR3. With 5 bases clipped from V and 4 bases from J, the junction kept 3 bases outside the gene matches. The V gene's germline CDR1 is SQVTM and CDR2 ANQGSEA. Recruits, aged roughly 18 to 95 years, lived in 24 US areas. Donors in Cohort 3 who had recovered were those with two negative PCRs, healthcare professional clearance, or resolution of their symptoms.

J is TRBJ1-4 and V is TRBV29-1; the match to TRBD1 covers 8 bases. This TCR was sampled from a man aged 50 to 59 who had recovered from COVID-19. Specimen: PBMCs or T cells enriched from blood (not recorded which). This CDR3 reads CSVLRGLNEKLFF. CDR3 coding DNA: TGCAGCGTTCTCAGGGGGCTTAATGAAAAACTGTTTTTT.